The rows below give T cell receptor beta chains drawn from one sample of a study of blood T cell repertoires in COVID-19. Using immunoSEQ multiplex PCR, the repertoire was profiled, and TCRdb retains in-frame clones only, with some absent. The repertoire holds fewer than 150,000 clones, around 87% seen once, with over 3.5% in the top ten. Sequenced sample: peripheral blood. The receptors originated from an older woman with acute or convalescent COVID-19. Both conserved end residues are part of each CDR3. The D gene is left open where the match is weak. Expanded clones get a size class; other rows say once, few or many, or leave the size out.

cdr3_aa | cdr3_nt | j_call | v_call | d_call | clone_size
CASSPDRGRGTEAFF | TGTGCCAGCAGCCCAGACAGGGGGCGCGGCACTGAAGCTTTCTTT | TRBJ1-1 | TRBV28 | TRBD1 | .
CASSLGTSGSWAGELFF | TGTGCCAGCAGCCTCGGGACTAGCGGGAGTTGGGCCGGGGAGCTGTTTTTT | TRBJ2-2 | TRBV9 | TRBD2 | .
CASSLQGDQYF | TGTGCCAGCTCACTCCAAGGGGACCAGTACTTC | TRBJ2-5 | TRBV18 | . | .
CAWSGQGSNQPQHF | TGTGCCTGGAGTGGACAGGGGAGCAATCAGCCCCAGCATTTT | TRBJ1-5 | TRBV30 | TRBD1 | .
CASSLAVRNSPLHF | TGTGCCAGCAGCTTAGCTGTCCGTAATTCACCCCTCCACTTT | TRBJ1-6 | TRBV13 | . | once
CASSFSSGGETQYF | TGTGCCAGCAGTTTTAGTAGCGGGGGGGAGACCCAGTACTTC | TRBJ2-5 | TRBV28 | TRBD2 | .
CASSYSGQNYNSPLHF | TGTGCCAGCAGTTACTCAGGACAGAACTATAATTCACCCCTCCACTTT | TRBJ1-6 | TRBV6-5 | . | .
CASSPRDRGSGEQFF | TGTGCCAGCAGCCCCCGGGACAGGGGTTCGGGGGAGCAGTTCTTC | TRBJ2-1 | TRBV4-2 | TRBD1 | .
CASSLLAALTDTQYF | TGTGCCAGCAGCTTACTAGCGGCCCTCACAGATACGCAGTATTTT | TRBJ2-3 | TRBV13 | TRBD2 | .
CASSKAGTGSGTEAFF | TGTGCCAGTAGTAAGGCGGGGACAGGGAGCGGCACTGAAGCTTTCTTT | TRBJ1-1 | TRBV19 | TRBD1 | .
CASSVTGGSYNSPLHF | TGTGCCAGCAGCGTAACAGGGGGCTCCTATAATTCACCCCTCCACTTT | TRBJ1-6 | TRBV7-9 | TRBD1 | .
CASSLPSSGNTEAFF | TGTGCCAGCAGCTTGCCCTCGAGTGGGAACACTGAAGCTTTCTTT | TRBJ1-1 | TRBV5-4 | . | .
CASSALASRETQYF | TGTGCCAGCTCAGCTCTAGCTAGTAGAGAGACCCAGTACTTC | TRBJ2-5 | TRBV18 | . | once
CASSPVNYNEQFF | TGTGCCAGCTCACCAGTCAACTACAATGAGCAGTTCTTC | TRBJ2-1 | TRBV18 | . | once
CASSLGPRQPQHF | TGTGCCAGCAGTTTGGGCCCCCGGCAGCCCCAGCATTTT | TRBJ1-5 | TRBV12-3/TRBV12-4 | . | once
CASSPVLDYYEQYF | TGTGCCAGCAGCCCGGTTCTCGATTATTACGAGCAGTACTTC | TRBJ2-7 | TRBV9 | . | .
CAWSQWDRRYYGYTF | TGTGCCTGGAGTCAATGGGACAGGCGCTACTATGGCTACACCTTC | TRBJ1-2 | TRBV30 | TRBD1 | once
CSVTGQMNTEAFF | TGCAGCGTTACGGGACAGATGAACACTGAAGCTTTCTTT | TRBJ1-1 | TRBV29-1 | TRBD1 | .
CASSPLTGGYTEAFF | TGTGCCAGCAGCCCTCTGACAGGGGGCTATACTGAAGCTTTCTTT | TRBJ1-1 | TRBV3-1/TRBV3-2 | TRBD1 | .
CASSFGGQPQHF | TGTGCCAGCAGCTTCGGCGGTCAGCCCCAGCATTTT | TRBJ1-5 | TRBV7-9 | . | few
CATSDSQREDYNEQFF | TGTGCCACCAGTGATTCCCAGCGGGAGGACTACAATGAGCAGTTCTTC | TRBJ2-1 | TRBV24-1 | TRBD2 | .
CASSEQGGTEAFF | TGTGCCAGCAGTGAACAGGGGGGCACTGAAGCTTTCTTT | TRBJ1-1 | TRBV6-4 | TRBD1 | once
CASSYFTGTGNTIYF | TGCGCCAGCAGCTACTTTACAGGGACTGGAAACACCATATATTTT | TRBJ1-3 | TRBV5-1 | . | few
CASSYFVRTDLNEQFF | TGTGCCAGCAGCTACTTTGTGAGGACAGATCTAAATGAGCAGTTCTTC | TRBJ2-1 | TRBV11-2 | . | .
CASSLRGTYGYTF | TGTGCCAGCAGCCTCAGGGGCACCTATGGCTACACCTTC | TRBJ1-2 | TRBV5-4 | . | .
CASSPVSFRVGNQPQHF | TGTGCCAGCAGCCCCGTTTCATTCAGGGTAGGAAATCAGCCCCAGCATTTT | TRBJ1-5 | TRBV7-2 | . | few
CASSVGQGAYEQYF | TGTGCCAGCAGCGTGGGACAGGGCGCCTACGAGCAGTACTTC | TRBJ2-7 | TRBV9 | TRBD1 | few
CASSLEGYSNQPQHF | TGCGCCAGCAGCTTGGAGGGGTATAGCAATCAGCCCCAGCATTTT | TRBJ1-5 | TRBV5-1 | . | .
CASSLDSHSGNTIYF | TGTGCCAGCAGCTTAGACAGCCACTCTGGAAACACCATATATTTT | TRBJ1-3 | TRBV7-9 | . | few
CAIRVQGQLNTEAFF | TGTGCCATCAGAGTACAGGGACAGTTGAACACTGAAGCTTTCTTT | TRBJ1-1 | TRBV10-3 | TRBD1 | .
CASMRQELADTQYF | TGTGCCAGCATGAGACAGGAGCTGGCAGATACGCAGTATTTT | TRBJ2-3 | TRBV2 | . | .